This is a list of T cell receptor beta chains from one sample in a study of blood T cell repertoires in COVID-19. Measured with immunoSEQ multiplex PCR; TCRdb has only the in-frame clones, and not every one. The repertoire holds 150,000 or so clones, with 78% as singletons. Sequencing input: PBMCs or T cells enriched from blood (not recorded which). These receptors were taken from a woman aged 45-60 years who had recovered from COVID-19. Each CDR3 is given with its conserved first and last residue. D genes are given only for firm matches. Only part of the rows carry a size: once, few, many, or a class if the clone is expanded.

V gene: TRBV28; clone size: NA; D gene: TRBD1; J gene: TRBJ1-5; CDR3 DNA: TGTGCCAGCAGGACCGACAGGGAAGGGAAGCAGCCCCAGCATTTT; CDR3 protein: CASRTDREGKQPQHF
V gene: TRBV28; clone size: NA; D gene: TRBD1; J gene: TRBJ2-7; CDR3 DNA: TGTGCCAGCAGTCCGACAGGGTTACCCACCTACGAGCAGTACTTC; CDR3 protein: CASSPTGLPTYEQYF
V gene: TRBV3-1/TRBV3-2; clone size: NA; D gene: TRBD1; J gene: TRBJ1-1; CDR3 DNA: TGTGCCAGCAGCCAAGGAGTCCGGGACAGTGAAGCTTTCTTT; CDR3 protein: CASSQGVRDSEAFF
V gene: TRBV5-6; clone size: NA; D gene: NA; J gene: TRBJ2-3; CDR3 DNA: TGTGCCAGCAGCTTGACGGGGGACAGTCGAAGCACAGATACGCAGTATTTT; CDR3 protein: CASSLTGDSRSTDTQYF
V gene: TRBV19; clone size: NA; D gene: NA; J gene: TRBJ1-2; CDR3 DNA: TGTGCCAGTAGTGTCGGACGGACAACCTATGGCTACACCTTC; CDR3 protein: CASSVGRTTYGYTF
V gene: TRBV7-6; clone size: few; D gene: TRBD1; J gene: TRBJ1-1; CDR3 DNA: TGTGCCAGCAGCTTAGGTCGAGGGACAGGCAACTGGAACACTGAAGCTTTCTTT; CDR3 protein: CASSLGRGTGNWNTEAFF
V gene: TRBV11-1; clone size: NA; D gene: NA; J gene: TRBJ2-1; CDR3 DNA: TGTGCCAGCAGCCCCCCGAGTAGCTCCAGGGTGAATGAGCAGTTCTTC; CDR3 protein: CASSPPSSSRVNEQFF
V gene: TRBV5-5; clone size: NA; D gene: NA; J gene: TRBJ2-5; CDR3 DNA: TGTGCCAGCAGCTTGGAGCCAGGGGTAGGCCCAGGAGAGACCCAGTACTTC; CDR3 protein: CASSLEPGVGPGETQYF
V gene: TRBV5-1; clone size: once; D gene: NA; J gene: TRBJ1-2; CDR3 DNA: TGCGCCAGCAGCGTGACAGAAAACTATGGCTACACCTTC; CDR3 protein: CASSVTENYGYTF
V gene: TRBV18; clone size: NA; D gene: NA; J gene: TRBJ1-1; CDR3 DNA: TGTGCCAGCTCACCACGGGCAGCTTCCCCGAACACTGAAGCTTTCTTT; CDR3 protein: CASSPRAASPNTEAFF
V gene: TRBV5-1; clone size: few; D gene: TRBD1; J gene: TRBJ2-7; CDR3 DNA: TGCGCCAGCAGCTTTCGACAGGGGGTTTACGAGCAGTACTTC; CDR3 protein: CASSFRQGVYEQYF
V gene: TRBV5-4; clone size: NA; D gene: TRBD1; J gene: TRBJ2-5; CDR3 DNA: TGTGCCAGCAGCTCGGGACAGGAGCAAGAGACCCAGTACTTC; CDR3 protein: CASSSGQEQETQYF
V gene: TRBV5-1; clone size: NA; D gene: TRBD1; J gene: TRBJ1-5; CDR3 DNA: TGCGCCATGGGGACAGGGCTTAATAGCAATCAGCCCCAGCATTTT; CDR3 protein: CAMGTGLNSNQPQHF
V gene: TRBV29-1; clone size: many; D gene: TRBD1; J gene: TRBJ2-7; CDR3 DNA: TGCAGCGCCTGGGGGCAGGGGGCCCCCTACGAGCAGTACTTC; CDR3 protein: CSAWGQGAPYEQYF
V gene: TRBV3-1/TRBV3-2; clone size: NA; D gene: TRBD2; J gene: TRBJ2-1; CDR3 DNA: TGTGCCAGCAGCCAACGGGGGGAGCGGAATGAGCAGTTCTTC; CDR3 protein: CASSQRGERNEQFF
V gene: TRBV7-9; clone size: NA; D gene: TRBD1; J gene: TRBJ2-1; CDR3 DNA: TGTGCCAGCAGCTTAGCGGCCCTCGGGACAGGGGTCAACAATGAGCAGTTCTTC; CDR3 protein: CASSLAALGTGVNNEQFF
V gene: TRBV10-3; clone size: once; D gene: TRBD1; J gene: TRBJ2-5; CDR3 DNA: TGTGCCATCAGCGGACAGGGCCAAGAGACCCAGTACTTC; CDR3 protein: CAISGQGQETQYF
V gene: TRBV3-1/TRBV3-2; clone size: NA; D gene: NA; J gene: TRBJ1-6; CDR3 DNA: TGTGCCAGCAGCCAAACGGATAATTCACCCCTCCACTTT; CDR3 protein: CASSQTDNSPLHF
V gene: TRBV11-2; clone size: NA; D gene: NA; J gene: TRBJ1-3; CDR3 DNA: TGTGCCAGCAGCTTCCGGTGGACAGACCCACCTGGAAACACCATATATTTT; CDR3 protein: CASSFRWTDPPGNTIYF
V gene: TRBV6-6; clone size: NA; D gene: TRBD1; J gene: TRBJ1-2; CDR3 DNA: TGTGCCAGCTGCCCTAACAGGGGGTATGGCTACACCTTC; CDR3 protein: CASCPNRGYGYTF
V gene: TRBV15; clone size: NA; D gene: NA; J gene: TRBJ1-5; CDR3 DNA: TGTGCCACCAGCAGTCCCTCTGTGGGCCAGCCCCAGCATTTT; CDR3 protein: CATSSPSVGQPQHF
V gene: TRBV6-5; clone size: NA; D gene: NA; J gene: TRBJ1-2; CDR3 DNA: TGTGCCAGCAGTCCATTAGACAGATACTATGGCTACACCTTC; CDR3 protein: CASSPLDRYYGYTF
V gene: TRBV10-3; clone size: NA; D gene: NA; J gene: TRBJ2-2; CDR3 DNA: TGTGCCATCGGGGGAGGCGGAGCGAACACCGGGGAGCTGTTTTTT; CDR3 protein: CAIGGGGANTGELFF
V gene: TRBV6-2/TRBV6-3; clone size: NA; D gene: TRBD1; J gene: TRBJ2-3; CDR3 DNA: TGTGCCAGCAGTTATACGCAGGGGGCCCTGGATACGCAGTATTTT; CDR3 protein: CASSYTQGALDTQYF
V gene: TRBV3-1/TRBV3-2; clone size: NA; D gene: NA; J gene: TRBJ1-1; CDR3 DNA: TGTGCCAGCAGCCGAGGAGGCGGGAACCCTAACACTGAAGCTTTCTTT; CDR3 protein: CASSRGGGNPNTEAFF
V gene: TRBV20-1; clone size: NA; D gene: TRBD1; J gene: TRBJ1-6; CDR3 DNA: TGCAGTGCTAGTGAGGGGACAGAGAATTCACCCCTCCACTTT; CDR3 protein: CSASEGTENSPLHF
V gene: TRBV9; clone size: many; D gene: TRBD1; J gene: TRBJ1-1; CDR3 DNA: TGTGCCAGCAGCGTAGCGTGGGACAGGGGAGAAGCTTTCTTT; CDR3 protein: CASSVAWDRGEAFF
V gene: TRBV27; clone size: NA; D gene: TRBD1; J gene: TRBJ2-1; CDR3 DNA: TGTGCCAGCAGTTTAAGAGGGGGCTTCTACAATGAGCAGTTCTTC; CDR3 protein: CASSLRGGFYNEQFF
V gene: TRBV7-9; clone size: NA; D gene: NA; J gene: TRBJ1-5; CDR3 DNA: TGTGCCAGCAGTCGCGAGGGGCCCCAGCATTTT; CDR3 protein: CASSREGPQHF
V gene: TRBV6-5; clone size: few; D gene: TRBD1; J gene: TRBJ1-5; CDR3 DNA: TGTGCCAGCAGTTACTCAGGGGACAGAGGACAGCCCCAGCATTTT; CDR3 protein: CASSYSGDRGQPQHF
V gene: TRBV5-4; clone size: NA; D gene: NA; J gene: TRBJ2-5; CDR3 DNA: TGTGCCAGCAGCGGAAACCCCGCTAGCGCGACCCAGTACTTC; CDR3 protein: CASSGNPASATQYF
V gene: TRBV12-5; clone size: few; D gene: NA; J gene: TRBJ2-5; CDR3 DNA: TGTGCTAGTGGTTTGGACTACGCCGGGGAGACCCAGTACTTC; CDR3 protein: CASGLDYAGETQYF